A single sample is the source of the 32 T cell receptor beta chains below, sequenced in a study of blood T cell repertoires in COVID-19. Here immunoSEQ multiplex PCR was the method, and the copy in TCRdb shows in-frame clones only, minus some. The table records approximately 70,000 clones, around 86% of them present only once. Sequencing was carried out using peripheral blood. The receptors here all came from a man aged 50-60 years with active COVID-19.

The chain couples TRBV6-2 or TRBV6-3 to TRBJ1-3, with 10 bases aligning to TRBD1. Germline CDR1 is MNHEY and CDR2 is SVGEGT. V shed 4 bases and J 1 base; nucleotides not matched to a gene: 4. This CDR3 spans 16 amino acids. CDR3 coding DNA: TGTGCCAGCAGTTCCCCGGGACAGGGGTCTGGAAACACCATATATTTT. This codes for CASSSPGQGSGNTIYF.

This clone was counted a few times. The genes are TRBV27 and TRBJ2-7; D is possibly TRBD1 (6 bases). The CDR3 totals 13 residues. V was cut by 0 bases and J by 7 bases, with 10 bases left in between. CDR1 and CDR2 (germline): MNHEY, SMNVEV (reference sequence). In DNA form, the CDR3 reads TGTGCCAGCAGTTTATCACAGGGCTGGGAGCAGTACTTC. This codes for CASSLSQGWEQYF.

The genes are TRBV6-5 and TRBJ2-7, with D unclear. V dropped 6 bases and J dropped 3 bases, with 12 bases sitting between them. Germline loops: CDR1 MNHEY, CDR2 SVGAGI. This CDR3 is 13 amino acids long. The CDR3 here is CASRVTLGYEQYF. The CDR3 DNA reads TGTGCCAGCAGGGTGACTCTGGGCTACGAGCAGTACTTC.

This clone was recorded once. V and J are TRBV6-1 and TRBJ2-5, with 9 bases identical to TRBD2. The CDR3 is 15 amino acids. V dropped 2 bases and J dropped 7; count of bases not matched to a gene: 8. Germline CDR1 and CDR2: MNHNS and SASEGT. CDR3 protein: CASSEQGLAGTTQYF. As DNA, the CDR3 is TGTGCCAGCAGTGAACAGGGGCTAGCGGGGACGACCCAGTACTTC.

The CDR3 is CARRSGGADTQYF. The CDR3, as DNA: TGTGCCAGAAGGAGTGGGGGGGCGGATACGCAGTATTTT. This rearrangement joins TRBV5-3 to TRBJ2-3; D perhaps matches TRBD2 (7 bases). TRBV5-3 falls under the ORF class, with uncertain function. The V and J ends lost 5 bases and 6 bases respectively, with 13 bases between them. The CDR3 loop spans 13 amino acids.

This chain uses TRBV25-1 with TRBJ2-5, with a tentative D call TRBD1 (6 bases). This CDR3 has 18 amino acids. Germline V gene lookup returns CDR1 MGHDK and CDR2 SYGVNS. V lost 2 bases to trimming and J lost 5 bases, with 24 bases between them. The CDR3 loop reads CASSEIGQREGVRETQYF. DNA for the CDR3: TGTGCCAGCAGTGAAATTGGACAGCGCGAGGGCGTCCGGGAGACCCAGTACTTC.

In its sample, this clone was seen once. The chain employs TRBV5-4 and TRBJ2-1, with D unresolved. This CDR3 is built from 14 residues. CDR1 and CDR2 from the germline V gene are SGHNT and YYREEE (reference sequence). V lost 0 bases and J 4 bases, leaving 8 bases between the germline ends. CDR3 nucleotide sequence: TGTGCCAGCAGCTTGGCAGGCCGATACAATGAGCAGTTCTTC. It is translated as CASSLAGRYNEQFF.

The rearrangement links TRBV19 to TRBJ1-4, with D possibly being TRBD1 (6 bases). V lost 8 bases and J lost 7, with 20 bases in between. This CDR3 contains 15 residues. Germline V gives CDR1 LNHDA, CDR2 SQIVND (reference sequence). As DNA, the CDR3 is TGTGCCAGTGGCCCGCCCCGGGAGGGGGGTGAAAAACTGTTTTTT. Its protein product is CASGPPREGGEKLFF.

This clone came up once. This chain uses TRBV19 with TRBJ1-2; TRBD1 might be the D (5 bases). Germline-derived CDR1 and CDR2 are LNHDA and SQIVND (reference sequence). Trimming shortened V by 7 bases and J by 2 bases, and 17 bases separated the two germline ends. There are 15 residues in the CDR3. The CDR3 protein is CASTQTWQGNYGYTF. The CDR3 DNA follows: TGTGCCAGTACTCAAACCTGGCAGGGCAACTATGGCTACACCTTC.

The V and J genes are TRBV5-1 and TRBJ2-3, with 9 bases that match TRBD2. Germline V gene lookup returns CDR1 SGHRS and CDR2 YFSETQ. Trimming at V came to 1 base and at J to 2 bases, leaving 8 bases not matched to a gene. The length of the CDR3 is 17 residues. CDR3: CASSLSGVAGVTDTQYF. CDR3 coding DNA: TGCGCCAGCAGCTTGAGCGGGGTAGCGGGGGTCACAGATACGCAGTATTTT.

The chain recombines TRBV27 with TRBJ1-1; D possibly corresponds to TRBD1 (5 bases). Germline V gene data show CDR1 as MNHEY and CDR2 as SMNVEV (reference sequence). The CDR3 runs 15 residues. Trimming cost V 2 bases and J 0 bases, with 10 bases left between them. CDR3 in DNA: TGTGCCAGCAGTTTACGGGCAGGGATGAACACTGAAGCTTTCTTT. The encoded protein is CASSLRAGMNTEAFF.

The chain couples TRBV5-4 to TRBJ2-5; 15 nucleotides line up with TRBD2. Germline V gene data show CDR1 as SGHNT and CDR2 as YYREEE (reference sequence). The CDR3 runs to 17 residues. The junction had 5 bases not matched to a gene; V was cut back by 3 bases and J by 2 bases. The CDR3 bases are TGTGCCAGCAGCTCGCCCGGGACTAGCGGGGGGCAAGAGACCCAGTACTTC. Its protein product is CASSSPGTSGGQETQYF.

The V gene is TRBV28, the J gene TRBJ2-1; 7 bases line up with TRBD1. The CDR3 spans 17 residues. V gave up 5 bases and J gave up 1 base; unmatched junction bases: 11. CDR1 is MDHEN and CDR2 is SYDVKM in the germline V gene. The CDR3 DNA sequence: TGTGCCAGCAGTCCCCGGCGGACAGGTCGGTCCTACAATGAGCAGTTCTTC. This gives the protein CASSPRRTGRSYNEQFF.

V gene TRBV6-2 or TRBV6-3 combines with J gene TRBJ2-1; 7 nucleotides line up with TRBD2. The CDR3 loop spans 15 amino acids. Losses at the gene ends were 6 bases for V and 1 base for J; bases not matched to a gene: 6. Germline assignment: CDR1 MNHEY and CDR2 SVGEGT. The CDR3 DNA reads TGTGCCAGCAGCCTATTCGGGGGGTCCTACAATGAGCAGTTCTTC. This translates into CASSLFGGSYNEQFF.

The chain employs TRBV5-1 and TRBJ1-1; 8 bases fit TRBD1. Germline V CDR1 and CDR2: SGHRS, YFSETQ. The CDR3 consists of 13 residues. J was trimmed by 6 bases and V by 4 bases; bases with no gene match: 5. CDR3 DNA sequence: TGCGCCAGCAGCCGAGGACAGGGCGCTGAAGCTTTCTTT. This codes for CASSRGQGAEAFF.

The chain employs TRBV13 and TRBJ2-7, with 13 bases aligning to TRBD2. The CDR3 consists of 17 residues. CDR1 is PRHDT, CDR2 FYEKMQ, per germline (reference sequence). With V trimmed by 5 bases and J by 1 base, 8 bases remained unmatched. In DNA form, the CDR3 reads TGTGCCAGCAGCCATTGGACTAGCGGGAGAGAGTCCTACGAGCAGTACTTC. Protein: CASSHWTSGRESYEQYF. Full variable domain (outside the CDR3, taken from reference TRBV13 and TRBJ2-7): AAGVIQSPRHLIKEKRETATLKCYPIPRHDTVYWYQQGPGQDPQFLISFYEKMQSDKGSIPDRFSAQQFSDYHSELNMSSLELGDSALYFCASSHWTSGRESYEQYFGPGTRLTVT.

The chain uses TRBV27 and TRBJ2-1; 8 bases agree with TRBD2. The junction had 7 bases not matched to a gene; V was cut back by 5 bases and J by 7 bases. CDR3 length equals 14 residues. Germline CDR1 MNHEY, CDR2 SMNVEV (reference sequence). The CDR3 nucleotides are TGTGCCAGCAGTGGCGGGGAGCGGGAGAATGAGCAGTTCTTC. Its translation: CASSGGERENEQFF.

The chain couples TRBV5-1 to TRBJ2-7, with D possibly matching TRBD2 (5 bases). The CDR3 sequence is 12 residues long. The V and J ends lost 5 bases and 2 bases respectively, with 8 bases between them. Germline V gene sequence: CDR1 SGHRS, CDR2 YFSETQ. CDR3 amino acids: CASSPGTYEQYF. In nucleotides, the CDR3 is TGCGCCAGCAGTCCGGGAACCTACGAGCAGTACTTC.

This chain uses TRBV28 with TRBJ1-1; 7 bases align to TRBD1. Trimming at V came to 5 bases and at J to 4 bases, leaving 10 bases not matched to a gene. The CDR3 spans 15 residues. Germline-derived CDR1 and CDR2 are MDHEN and SYDVKM. The chain's CDR3 is CASSPTTGISTEAFF. The DNA of the CDR3 is TGTGCCAGCAGTCCTACGACAGGGATTAGCACTGAAGCTTTCTTT.

This clone came up a few times. The CDR3 DNA reads TGTGCCAGCTCACCCCGGACAGGGGGCGGATTCGAGCAGTACTTC. Translating it yields CASSPRTGGGFEQYF. The chain employs TRBV18 and TRBJ2-7; TRBD1 agrees at 11 bases. The trim removed 3 bases at V and 6 bases at J, leaving 7 bases unmatched. The germline V gene encodes CDR1 KGHSH and CDR2 LQKENI. There are 15 residues in the CDR3.

DNA for the CDR3: TGCGCCAGCAGCTTTTACACAGATACGCAGTATTTT. Residues: CASSFYTDTQYF. The rearrangement joins TRBV5-1 to TRBJ2-3; D remains unclear. The CDR3 has 12 residues. The germline V and J ends were trimmed by 2 bases and 2 bases, with 3 bases remaining between them. Germline V lookup: CDR1 SGHRS, CDR2 YFSETQ. The full variable domain, in which reference TRBV5-1 and TRBJ2-3 provide the parts outside the CDR3, is KAGVTQTPRYLIKTRGQQVTLSCSPISGHRSVSWYQQTPGQGLQFLFEYFSETQRNKGNFPGRFSGRQFSNSRSEMNVSTLELGDSALYLCASSFYTDTQYFGPGTRLTVL.

The chain combines TRBV9 with TRBJ2-3; 7 nucleotides align to TRBD1. After removal of 3 bases from V and 2 bases from J, the junction contained 6 bases not matched to a gene. The CDR3 runs 15 residues. The germline V gene encodes CDR1 SGDLS and CDR2 YYNGEE. CDR3 nucleotide sequence: TGTGCCAGCAGCGAAGAGGGGACAGCCACAGATACGCAGTATTTT. It codes for CASSEEGTATDTQYF.

The chain couples TRBV6-5 to TRBJ2-7; the match to TRBD1 covers 7 bases. From germline, CDR1 is MNHEY and CDR2 SVGAGI. J lost 2 bases, V lost 11 bases, and 15 bases had no gene match. This CDR3 is 15 amino acids long. CDR3 coding DNA: TGTGCCTCGCGACCGGGACAGACCGTTGCCTACGAGCAGTACTTC. Protein sequence: CASRPGQTVAYEQYF.

The CDR3 sequence is CASSLSTGVGYGYTF. The DNA for the CDR3 is TGTGCCAGCAGCTTGAGCACAGGGGTAGGCTATGGCTACACCTTC. The V call is TRBV6-5, the J call TRBJ1-2, with 7 positions matching TRBD1. After removal of 6 bases from V and 4 bases from J, the junction contained 11 bases not matched to a gene. The length of the CDR3 is 15 residues. The germline V gene encodes CDR1 MNHEY and CDR2 SVGAGI.

The rearrangement links TRBV7-9 to TRBJ2-2; tentative D call: TRBD2 (6 bases). Germline V lookup: CDR1 SEHNR, CDR2 FQNEAQ (reference sequence). CDR3 length: 15 amino acids. V lost 2 bases, J lost 3 bases, and 10 bases lay in between. The CDR3 sequence: CASSLRGGDTGELFF. The CDR3 DNA reads as TGTGCCAGCAGCTTACGGGGAGGAGACACCGGGGAGCTGTTTTTT.

The chain is built from TRBV28 and TRBJ1-1; TRBD1 matches at 8 bases. CDR1 is MDHEN and CDR2 is SYDVKM in the germline V gene. The V segment lost 5 bases and the J segment 1 base; nucleotides outside the gene matches: 6. The CDR3 is 15 amino acids. CDR3 sequence (DNA): TGTGCCAGCAGTCGCTGGACAGGGTCGAACACTGAAGCTTTCTTT. Translated: CASSRWTGSNTEAFF.

The chain carries TRBV15 and TRBJ1-1, with 7 bases fitting TRBD1. The germline V gene encodes CDR1 LNHNV and CDR2 YYDKDF (reference sequence). This CDR3 is built from 13 residues. V was clipped by 8 bases and J by 1 base; unmatched bases: 4. DNA of the CDR3: TGTGCCACCGGGCAGGGGGAGAACACTGAAGCTTTCTTT. This codes for CATGQGENTEAFF.

The chain uses TRBV24-1 and TRBJ2-6; a weak D match, TRBD1 (6 bases). The V end lost 7 bases, the J end lost 0 bases, and 15 bases lay between the germline ends. This CDR3 spans 17 amino acids. Germline V gives CDR1 KGHDR, CDR2 SFDVKD. The CDR3 spells CATSRQDLNSGANVLTF. The CDR3 nucleotides are TGTGCCACCAGCCGACAGGATTTGAACTCTGGGGCCAACGTCCTGACTTTC.

The rearrangement uses TRBV7-9 and TRBJ1-6, with TRBD1 identical over 8 bases. This CDR3 is 16 amino acids long. The V segment lost 1 base and the J segment 6 bases; nucleotides outside the gene matches: 5. The germline gives CDR1 SEHNR, CDR2 FQNEAQ (reference sequence). The CDR3 spells CASSLGQGFSNSPLHF. As DNA, the CDR3 is TGTGCCAGCAGCTTAGGACAGGGGTTCAGTAATTCACCCCTCCACTTT. The variable domain in full, completed from reference TRBV7-9 and TRBJ1-6, reads DTGVSQNPRHKITKRGQNVTFRCDPISEHNRLYWYRQTLGQGPEFLTYFQNEAQLEKSRLLSDRFSAERPKGSFSTLEIQRTEQGDSAMYLCASSLGQGFSNSPLHFGNGTRLTVT.

The V call is TRBV5-1, the J call TRBJ2-5; 7 bases align to TRBD1. The J segment lost 4 bases and the V segment lost 4 bases, leaving 7 bases of the junction unmatched. CDR1 is SGHRS, CDR2 YFSETQ, per germline. The CDR3 runs 14 residues. The CDR3, as DNA: TGCGCCAGCAGCCTGTCCACAGGGGTAGAGACCCAGTACTTC. It specifies CASSLSTGVETQYF.

The V call is TRBV2, the J call TRBJ2-7; D is possibly TRBD2 (5 bases). Per germline, CDR1 SNHLY and CDR2 FYNNEI. V lost 2 bases and J lost 3, with 11 bases in between. This CDR3 has 14 residues. The CDR3 sequence: CASSEQRTFYEQYF. CDR3 nucleotide sequence: TGTGCCAGCAGTGAACAGCGGACCTTCTACGAGCAGTACTTC. Full variable domain (rest looked up from reference TRBV2 and TRBJ2-7): EPEVTQTPSHQVTQMGQEVILRCVPISNHLYFYWYRQILGQKVEFLVSFYNNEISEKSEIFDDQFSVERPDGSNFTLKIRSTKLEDSAMYFCASSEQRTFYEQYFGPGTRLTVT.

This clone was counted only a few times. The V call is TRBV13, the J call TRBJ2-5; 11 bases match TRBD2. The CDR3 loop spans 15 amino acids. The germline CDR1 and CDR2 sequences are PRHDT and FYEKMQ (reference sequence). The J segment lost 5 bases and the V segment lost 5 bases, leaving 7 bases of the junction unmatched. CDR3 DNA: TGTGCCAGCAGCCTCATAGCGGGAGGGTCGGAGACCCAGTACTTC. This gives the protein CASSLIAGGSETQYF. Together with reference TRBV13 and TRBJ2-5, the CDR3 gives the full variable domain: AAGVIQSPRHLIKEKRETATLKCYPIPRHDTVYWYQQGPGQDPQFLISFYEKMQSDKGSIPDRFSAQQFSDYHSELNMSSLELGDSALYFCASSLIAGGSETQYFGPGTRLLVL.